This TCR beta chain was obtained from a study of Ad26.COV2.S vaccination and SARS-CoV-2 variants (dated by TCRdb to 2020 to 2022). For the study in its entirety: Donors in the vaccine arm were drawn from COV1001, a phase I-IIa trial of Ad26.COV2.S in healthy adults that was multicentre, randomized, double-blind and placebo-controlled. Ad26.COV2.S was given intramuscularly at 5x10^10 or 1x10^11 viral particles, as a single shot or as two shots 56 days apart. The specificity and breadth of SARS-CoV-2-reactive T cell receptors after Ad26.COV2.S vaccination were assessed by TCRbeta repertoire sequencing. The TCR-sequenced set comprised about 32 samples: approximately 19 Ad26.COV2.S vaccine recipients, 5 placebo recipients and 8 SARS-CoV-2 convalescent individuals. Trial participants were randomized into five groups of five: low-dose or high-dose Ad26.COV2.S given once or twice, or placebo on both occasions. Investigators remained blinded to trial group allocation during experiments and outcome assessment.

The label giving this sample's treatment or condition can be read as: around 19 received Ad26.COV2.S at low or high dose, single or two shots; about 5 received placebo; per-sample allocation not given. For vaccine and placebo recipients, the sequenced repertoires came from samples collected on day 63 after the first injection. Cohort 1b enrolled 25 to 30 adults aged 18-55 years at a single site in Boston, USA, between 29 July and 7 August 2020. Ad26.COV2.S consisted of a replication-incompetent adenovirus type 26 vector by which a prefusion-stabilized SARS-CoV-2 spike protein from the original Wuhan strain was expressed. Including cysteine and phenylalanine, the CDR3 has 13 amino acids. Only the CDR3 portion is preserved as DNA: 39 bases, with reading frame beginning at the first base. The germline V gene sets CDR1 to MNHEY and CDR2 to SVGAGI. Relative to germline, V is 6 bases shorter and J is 2 bases shorter, with 10 bases between their ends.

A note on this clone: There is no known antigen for this receptor. No much larger clonotype is one base removed from it; base qualities were not supplied.

Findings and caveats that apply to the study as a whole: Vaccine and placebo recipients had comparable non-spike TCR breadth, which fits with the vaccine containing only spike. Ad26.COV2.S recipients had higher spike-specific TCR breadth than placebo recipients (P = 0.0014). The study lacked the statistical power to compare responses across vaccine doses or regimens. After vaccination, substantial breadth of spike-specific CD8+ and CD4+ T cell responses was reported. It was noted by the authors that total T cell responses may have been underestimated by the TCR breadth and depth analyses.

The immunoSEQ Assay was the method used to sequence TCRbeta CDR3 regions. After extraction, genomic DNA underwent amplification by bias-controlled multiplex PCR, followed by high-throughput sequencing. Regarding the original processing steps: Collapsing and filtering of sequences were performed to quantify the absolute abundance of each unique TCRbeta CDR3 region. T cell fraction was estimated by normalizing TCRbeta template counts to usable DNA, with usable DNA measured through amplification of reference genes found in all nucleated cells. Repertoire TCRs were annotated as SARS-CoV-2-specific by exact matching of V gene, CDR3 amino acid sequence and J gene to a known reactive TCR set. The reference SARS-CoV-2 TCR set was obtained from MIRA and was filtered for enrichment in COVID-19-positive ImmuneCODE repertoires, whereby public or cross-reactive TCRs were removed. Using the MIRA antigens, annotated TCRs were further analysed by specific ORF or by position within an ORF. Breadth was defined as annotated unique rearrangements over total unique productive rearrangements; depth was the summed frequency of those rearrangements. Group comparisons of TCR breadth used two-sided Wilcoxon rank-sum tests. Imported from immuneACCESS, the table was reduced by TCRdb to in-frame sequences with V and J called. These copies leave out some clones; in studies compared against another copy, an unresolved V gene accounts for under half, and the cause of the remainder is not known. The V and J calls and the clone size are those of that table, but D and trimming were determined from the DNA. Counted in this sample were roughly 380,000 clones; roughly 91% of them appeared once. The top ten clones comprise roughly 3.1% of the sample.

The material was peripheral blood, obtained in a trial of Ad26.COV2.S vaccine versus placebo. The source is a person aged 18-60 years who received the Ad26.COV2.S COVID-19 vaccine or a placebo. The chain couples TRBV6-5 to TRBJ2-5; the D gene is possibly TRBD2, with 6 bases matching. The CDR3 is CASRAGQQETQYF. The nucleotide sequence is TGTGCCAGCAGGGCGGGGCAGCAAGAGACCCAGTACTTC.